The 2 T cell receptor beta chains given below trace back to one sample, sequenced in a study of post-analysis software for immune sequencing data. Study-wide points: Comparison of patients with controls showed a handful of TRBV segments more frequent in patients, TRBV5-6, TRBV5-1 and TRBV20-1 among them.

No antigen is known for these receptors. Unique molecular identifiers tagged the TCR beta cDNA libraries. One entry per CDR3 protein, called by TCRdb with MiXCR from the PCR reads. The sample includes approximately 730,000 distinct CDR3 sequences, roughly 27% seen only once; the top ten take about 0.5%. Material for sequencing was blood. These receptors were taken from a girl aged 10 to 17 with multiple sclerosis.

V gene TRBV6-6 combines with J gene TRBJ1-1; D is uncertain. V lost 2 bases, J lost 5 bases, and 18 bases lay in between. The CDR3 totals 16 residues. Germline V gene sequence: CDR1 MNHNY, CDR2 SVGAGI (reference sequence). CDR3 sequence reads: CASSYKQSPPGTEAFF. CDR3 DNA: TGTGCCAGCAGTTACAAACAATCTCCTCCGGGGACTGAAGCTTTCTTT.

This clonotype was counted between two and nine times. J is TRBJ2-7 and V is TRBV28, with unresolved D. The CDR3 extends over 13 amino acids. CDR1 and CDR2 (germline): MDHEN, SYDVKM. Trimming took off 10 bases at V and 6 bases at J, with 19 bases between the two ends. This CDR3 reads CANPSPLCSEQYF. In DNA, the CDR3 is TGTGCCAACCCTAGTCCCCTTTGCAGCGAGCAGTACTTC.